This entry lists 10 T cell receptor beta chains sequenced from one sample in a study of blood T cell repertoires in COVID-19. Data came from immunoSEQ multiplex PCR; TCRdb stores just in-frame clones and leaves some out. The sample carries hundreds of thousands of clones, around 91% recorded once. Sequenced sample: PBMCs or T cells enriched from blood (not recorded which). These receptors were obtained from a man younger than 40 who had recovered from COVID-19.

This clone was counted a single time. The chain links TRBV10-3 to TRBJ2-7; TRBD1 matches at 9 bases. V was pared by 5 bases and J by 4 bases, with 9 bases of the junction left unmatched. CDR3 length: 15 residues. CDR1 ENHRY and CDR2 SYGVKD come from the germline V gene. The CDR3 sequence is CAISQPQTGGYEQYF. The DNA for the CDR3 is TGTGCCATCAGTCAACCGCAGACAGGGGGGTACGAGCAGTACTTC.

The chain links TRBV30 to TRBJ2-1; 9 positions match TRBD1. The J segment lost 3 bases and the V segment lost 5 bases, leaving 8 bases of the junction unmatched. The CDR3 is 15 amino acids. Germline V gene sequence: CDR1 GTSNPN, CDR2 SVGIG (reference sequence). The CDR3 sequence is CAWGMDRGHYNEQFF. The CDR3 bases are TGTGCCTGGGGGATGGACAGGGGACACTACAATGAGCAGTTCTTC.

The chain links TRBV10-3 to TRBJ1-1; 7 bases line up with TRBD1. The CDR3 sequence is 14 residues long. Germline-derived CDR1 and CDR2 are ENHRY and SYGVKD. J gave up 0 bases and V 2 bases, and 0 bases lay outside the gene matches. The DNA of the CDR3 is TGTGCCATCAGTGAGCAGGGGGTGAACACTGAAGCTTTCTTT. Encoded protein: CAISEQGVNTEAFF.

The chain combines TRBV18 with TRBJ1-1; D unclear. Germline V lookup: CDR1 KGHSH, CDR2 LQKENI. V was cut by 3 bases and J by 2 bases, with 10 bases left in between. This CDR3 is 14 amino acids long. The CDR3, as DNA: TGTGCCAGCTCACCGACTGTACATAACACTGAAGCTTTCTTT. This codes for CASSPTVHNTEAFF. The variable domain in full, completed from reference TRBV18 and TRBJ1-1, reads NAGVMQNPRHLVRRRGQEARLRCSPMKGHSHVYWYRQLPEEGLKFMVYLQKENIIDESGMPKERFSAEFPKEGPSILRIQQVVRGDSAAYFCASSPTVHNTEAFFGQGTRLTVV.

This chain joins TRBV6-5 and TRBJ2-1, with 7 nucleotides matching TRBD1. This CDR3 is 12 amino acids long. In germline, CDR1 is MNHEY, CDR2 SVGAGI. Trimming took 6 bases from V and 4 from J; bases not matched to a gene: 0. CDR3 protein: CASRTGYNEQFF. CDR3 DNA sequence: TGTGCCAGCAGGACAGGGTACAATGAGCAGTTCTTC.

This chain uses TRBV19 with TRBJ1-4; D not resolved. The CDR3 is made up of 16 amino acids. CDR1 is LNHDA, CDR2 SQIVND, per germline (reference sequence). The germline V and J ends were trimmed by 6 bases and 0 bases, with 14 bases remaining between them. CDR3: CASRDQADATNEKLFF. As DNA, the CDR3 is TGTGCCAGTAGGGATCAGGCTGATGCAACTAATGAAAAACTGTTTTTT.

The chain couples TRBV6-6 to TRBJ1-1; TRBD1 might be the D (5 bases). The CDR3 consists of 13 residues. Trimming removed 10 bases at V and 3 bases at J, with 15 bases between. CDR1 and CDR2 (germline): MNHNY, SVGAGI (reference sequence). The CDR3 here is CATKQEQYTEAFF. The CDR3 region has the DNA TGTGCCACCAAACAGGAGCAATACACTGAAGCTTTCTTT.

This clone came up a few times. The rearrangement uses TRBV11-2 and TRBJ1-6; 11 bases align to TRBD1. With 1 base clipped from V and 8 bases from J, the junction kept 4 bases outside the gene matches. Per the germline V gene, CDR1 is SGHAT and CDR2 is FQNNGV. This CDR3 is built from 16 residues. CDR3 region: CASSLVGTGGYSPLHF. The CDR3 DNA sequence: TGTGCCAGCAGCTTAGTAGGGACAGGGGGTTATTCACCCCTCCACTTT.

The chain is built from TRBV3-1 (or the pseudogene TRBV3-2) and TRBJ1-1; TRBD1 is a possible D gene (5 bases). The CDR3 is 15 residues long. The V end was cut by 3 bases, the J end by 1 base, with 12 bases between. Germline V gives CDR1 LGHDT, CDR2 YNNKEL (reference sequence). In DNA, the CDR3 is TGTGCCAGCAGCCAGCTTGGGGCCACGAACACTGAAGCTTTCTTT. Its translation is CASSQLGATNTEAFF.

The J gene is TRBJ1-4, the V gene TRBV28; D uncertain. The germline CDR1 and CDR2 sequences are MDHEN and SYDVKM. V was cut by 7 bases and J by 6 bases, with 9 bases left in between. The CDR3 totals 12 residues. In DNA form, the CDR3 reads TGTGCCAGCACCGGGTATGATGAAAAACTGTTTTTT. It yields the protein CASTGYDEKLFF. The entire variable domain, with the rest obtained from reference TRBV28 and TRBJ1-4, is as follows: DVKVTQSSRYLVKRTGEKVFLECVQDMDHENMFWYRQDPGLGLRLIYFSYDVKMKEKGDIPEGYSVSREKKERFSLILESASTNQTSMYLCASTGYDEKLFFGSGTQLSVL.